These 22 T cell receptor beta chains came from one sample sequenced in a study of PD-1 blockade in classical Hodgkin lymphoma. Sequencing was performed with immunoSEQ multiplex PCR; in TCRdb, only in-frame clones are kept and a portion is missing. The table records around 11,000 clones, 70% to 75% of them present only once. Time point denoted: cycle 4 day 1 (C4D1), after less than 7 weeks of nivolumab. Each of the patients experienced relapse following autologous stem cell transplantation, and their brentuximab vedotin exposure differed. Negative magnetic selection isolated CD4+ T cells from thawed PBMCs. The sample here was CD4+ T cells from blood, taken before the fourth cycle of nivolumab. The receptor set was obtained from a human donor with classical Hodgkin lymphoma.

The V gene is TRBV5-1, the J gene TRBJ2-2; 7 nucleotides agree with TRBD2. The CDR3 sequence is 14 residues long. Germline V gene lookup returns CDR1 SGHRS and CDR2 YFSETQ. With V trimmed by 0 bases and J by 6 bases, 2 bases remained unmatched. The CDR3 DNA sequence: TGCGCCAGCAGCTTGGGACTAGCCCCCGGGGAGCTGTTTTTT. Translation: CASSLGLAPGELFF.

This chain joins TRBV5-4 and TRBJ2-5, with 8 bases matching TRBD1. The J call may be mistaken, given a closer DNA end match to TRBJ2-7. This CDR3 is 14 amino acids long. CDR1 and CDR2 (germline): SGHNT, YYREEE (reference sequence). The CDR3 loop reads CASSHGQGTREQYF. The DNA for the CDR3 is TGTGCCAGCAGCCATGGACAGGGAACCCGCGAGCAGTACTTC.

This clone was recorded once. The chain links TRBV2 to TRBJ2-1; D tentatively fits TRBD1 or TRBD2 (5 bases each). The germline gives CDR1 SNHLY, CDR2 FYNNEI. The V and J ends lost 3 bases and 7 bases respectively, with 13 bases between them. The CDR3 is made up of 14 amino acids. CDR3: CASSENRGGNEQFF. For the CDR3, the DNA is TGTGCCAGCAGTGAGAATCGGGGCGGGAATGAGCAGTTCTTC.

The J gene is TRBJ2-1, the V gene TRBV10-2; D gene unclear. This CDR3 has 17 amino acids. The ends were cut back, 1 base at V and 2 bases at J, with 15 bases in the middle. Germline V gene lookup returns CDR1 WSHSY and CDR2 SAAADI. This CDR3 reads CASSEFLGTPPYNEQFF. In DNA form, the CDR3 reads TGCGCCAGCAGTGAGTTTTTGGGAACACCACCCTACAATGAGCAGTTCTTC.

This clone has only a few counts. V usage is TRBV5-6 and J usage is TRBJ2-1; the D gene is possibly TRBD2 (6 bases). The germline V and J ends were trimmed by 3 bases and 4 bases, with 20 bases remaining between them. This CDR3 is 17 amino acids long. Germline assignment: CDR1 SGHDT and CDR2 YYEEEE. The CDR3 DNA sequence: TGTGCCAGCAGCTCTCCCTGGGGGGACTGGGAATACAATGAGCAGTTCTTC. Translating gives CASSSPWGDWEYNEQFF.

This chain connects TRBV28 to TRBJ1-4; the D gene is possibly TRBD1 (5 bases). This CDR3 region has 14 residues. Germline CDR1 is MDHEN and CDR2 is SYDVKM. Trimming took off 2 bases at V and 10 bases at J, with 14 bases between the two ends. The CDR3 nucleotides read TGTGCCAGCAGTTTACAGGGCACGACACCAAAACTGTTTTTT. Translated: CASSLQGTTPKLFF.

This chain joins TRBV18 and TRBJ2-1, with 9 bases identical to TRBD2. The CDR3 sequence is 15 residues long. The germline V gene encodes CDR1 KGHSH and CDR2 LQKENI. Trimming removed 2 bases from V and 2 bases from J; junction bases left unmatched: 1. The CDR3 loop reads CASSPLAGAYNEQFF. In DNA, the CDR3 is TGTGCCAGCTCACCATTAGCGGGAGCCTACAATGAGCAGTTCTTC.

This chain uses TRBV9 with TRBJ1-6; D is unresolved. With 4 bases removed from V and 7 bases from J, the gap between germline ends came to 15 bases. The CDR3 loop spans 15 amino acids. CDR1 and CDR2 (germline): SGDLS, YYNGEE. The CDR3 loop is CASSLSPLGNSPLHF. The CDR3 region has the DNA TGTGCCAGCAGCTTAAGTCCCCTCGGGAATTCACCCCTCCACTTT.

The chain has TRBV5-5 and TRBJ1-1; D is uncertain. Germline CDR1 is SGHKS and CDR2 is YYEKEE (reference sequence). The CDR3 consists of 13 residues. Trimming pared 1 base from V and 6 bases from J, leaving 10 bases between. CDR3 loop: CASSLLQRSEAFF. The CDR3 nucleotides read TGTGCCAGCAGCTTGTTACAGAGGTCTGAAGCTTTCTTT.

The chain combines TRBV7-2 with TRBJ1-6; the D is unclear. With 0 bases removed from V and 13 bases from J, the gap between germline ends came to 10 bases. Per germline, CDR1 SGHTA and CDR2 FQGNSA. CDR3 length: 13 residues. In nucleotides, the CDR3 is TGTGCCAGCAGCTTAGCAACCGGGAGGCCCCTCCACTTT. As protein: CASSLATGRPLHF.

The V and J genes are TRBV5-4 and TRBJ2-3; D unresolved. The V and J ends lost 0 bases and 2 bases respectively, with 10 bases between them. Per germline, CDR1 SGHNT and CDR2 YYREEE (reference sequence). The CDR3 is 15 amino acids. CDR3 loop: CASSLGSPYTDTQYF. As DNA, the CDR3 is TGTGCCAGCAGCTTGGGGTCCCCCTACACAGATACGCAGTATTTT.

This chain links TRBV5-1 with TRBJ1-6; no firm D call. With 1 base removed from V and 7 bases from J, the gap between germline ends came to 6 bases. The CDR3 loop spans 13 amino acids. From germline, CDR1 is SGHRS and CDR2 YFSETQ. CDR3 nucleotides: TGCGCCAGCAGCTTGACCGAGAATTCACCCCTCCACTTT. Protein product: CASSLTENSPLHF.

The rearrangement links TRBV10-3 to TRBJ2-7; no clear D gene. Germline lookup yields CDR1 ENHRY and CDR2 SYGVKD. The ends were cut back, 2 bases at V and 3 bases at J, with 11 bases in the middle. This CDR3 has 14 amino acids. The CDR3 loop is CAISEGKGYYEQYF. CDR3 nucleotides: TGTGCCATCAGTGAGGGAAAAGGCTACTACGAGCAGTACTTC.

This clone has only a few counts. The V and J genes are TRBV10-2 and TRBJ2-2, with D perhaps being TRBD1 or TRBD2 (6 bases each). The V gene's germline CDR1 is WSHSY and CDR2 SAAADI. V lost 3 bases and J lost 6, with 17 bases in between. The length of the CDR3 is 16 residues. CDR3 sequence: CASSDPNREVPGELFF. The CDR3 DNA follows: TGCGCCAGCAGTGATCCCAACAGGGAGGTTCCCGGGGAGCTGTTTTTT.

The chain is built from TRBV19 and TRBJ1-1; D may be TRBD1 (5 bases). The CDR3 is 15 amino acids. Germline assignment: CDR1 LNHDA and CDR2 SQIVND (reference sequence). Trimming pared 8 bases from V and 0 bases from J, leaving 16 bases between. Here the CDR3 reads CASETGRSMNTEAFF. The CDR3 nucleotides are TGTGCCAGTGAGACGGGACGCTCCATGAACACTGAAGCTTTCTTT.

This clone was recorded only once. The rearrangement uses TRBV19 and TRBJ2-7; D uncertain. This CDR3 has 12 amino acids. Trimming pared 6 bases from V and 6 bases from J, leaving 12 bases between. Looked up from germline, CDR1 is LNHDA and CDR2 is SQIVND (reference sequence). The CDR3 nucleotides are TGTGCCAGTAGATCGGACGGTAGCGAGCAGTACTTC. Translated: CASRSDGSEQYF.

The chain has TRBV6-6 and TRBJ2-1; maybe TRBD1 (5 bases). Trimming pared 8 bases from V and 5 bases from J, leaving 16 bases between. Germline V gene sequence: CDR1 MNHNY, CDR2 SVGAGI (reference sequence). The CDR3 spans 14 residues. The CDR3 coding sequence is TGTGCCAGCGGGGCGGCGTCCGTTAACAATGAGCAGTTCTTC. Amino acids: CASGAASVNNEQFF.

This clone was picked up one time. CDR3 sequence reads: CASTAGFTGELFF. The DNA of the CDR3 is TGTGCCAGTACCGCTGGGTTCACCGGGGAGCTGTTTTTT. The chain is built from TRBV6-1 and TRBJ2-2, with D unclear. Germline CDR1 reads MNHNS; CDR2 reads SASEGT. The CDR3 is made up of 13 amino acids. The ends were cut back, 9 bases at V and 4 bases at J, with 12 bases in the middle.

The chain couples TRBV10-2 to TRBJ1-4, with a possible D match to TRBD1 (5 bases). V lost 2 bases, J lost 5 bases, and 12 bases lay in between. Per germline, CDR1 WSHSY and CDR2 SAAADI. This CDR3 is built from 15 residues. CDR3 loop: CASSEPGLGNEKLFF. As DNA, the CDR3 is TGCGCCAGCAGTGAGCCGGGGCTAGGGAATGAAAAACTGTTTTTT.

V and J are TRBV27 and TRBJ1-1; 10 bases match TRBD1. The CDR3 has 15 amino acids. With 6 bases clipped from V and 5 bases from J, the junction kept 9 bases outside the gene matches. Germline V gene data show CDR1 as MNHEY and CDR2 as SMNVEV (reference sequence). The CDR3 DNA follows: TGTGCCAGCAGCCCCTGGGGGACAGGGGATACTGAAGCTTTCTTT. Protein sequence: CASSPWGTGDTEAFF.

The chain is built from TRBV6-5 and TRBJ2-1; D not resolved. The CDR3 extends over 13 amino acids. In germline, CDR1 is MNHEY, CDR2 SVGAGI. V lost 6 bases, J lost 4 bases, and 10 bases lay in between. The CDR3 is CASRSPSYNEQFF. The CDR3 DNA reads TGTGCCAGCAGATCCCCGTCTTACAATGAGCAGTTCTTC.

The chain employs TRBV28 and TRBJ2-1, with D perhaps TRBD1 (5 bases). V lost 3 bases and J 3 bases, leaving 18 bases between the germline ends. The CDR3 runs to 17 residues. CDR1 MDHEN and CDR2 SYDVKM come from the germline V gene. The CDR3 loop is CASSFRQRSPYYNEQFF. CDR3 DNA: TGTGCCAGCAGTTTTCGACAGCGCTCCCCCTACTACAATGAGCAGTTCTTC.